This T cell receptor beta chain is drawn from a study of CD8+CD57+ T cells in acquired aplastic anemia. Study information: Quantities of DNA derived from sorted CD4+ and CD8+ cells averaged around 3 ug. Healthy donors yielded roughly 9.8 million CD4+ cell reads on average.

Study conclusions and caveats: Some 28 sequences, all CD8+ CDR3, were shared between patients and controls.

Genomic DNA, the template, was used for profiling of the TCR beta VDJ and CDR3. TCRdb itself ran the reads through MiXCR, one entry per CDR3 protein. The sample has under 200,000 distinct CDR3 sequences; about 64% are singletons. On this clonotype: What it binds is unknown.

The sample was sorted CD4+, CD8+, or CD8+CD57+ T cells (not recorded which) from PBMCs. The receptor's source is a human donor in good health.

For the CDR3, the DNA is TGTGCCAGCAGCCCAATGAACCAGGAGTATGGCTACACCTTC. Translation gives CASSPMNQEYGYTF. This sequence joins TRBV5-6 and TRBJ1-2; D gene unclear. The CDR3 is 14 residues long. Germline assignment: CDR1 SGHDT and CDR2 YYEEEE. The V gene lost 4 bases and the J gene lost 5 bases, with 15 bases spanning the gap.